This T cell receptor (beta chain) originates from a study of blood T cell repertoires in COVID-19. Study information: The United States, Italy and Spain provided the acute and convalescent COVID-19 samples. The cDNA or gDNA used as material had been derived from T cells, B-cell-depleted T cells, or PBMCs.

Source study methods: The authors estimated nucleated cell counts from reference gene primer amplification. Assay: immunoSEQ multiplex PCR; the TCRdb copy retains only in-frame clones and omits some. V and J calls and clone size are given by that table; D and trimming were obtained from the DNA. The profile shows approximately 75,000 clones, roughly 70% of them singletons. The germline CDR1 and CDR2 sequences are SEHNR and FQNEAQ (reference sequence). Trimming cost V 2 bases and J 6 bases, with 13 bases left between them. There are 14 residues in the CDR3. This sequence originates from a human donor with acute or convalescent COVID-19. The donor label of this sample is uncertain. The sequenced sample was peripheral blood. J is TRBJ1-2 and V is TRBV7-9, with no clear D. The CDR3 nucleotides are TGTGCCAGCAGCTTACGCGGGATTCGGGATGGCTACACCTTC. Its translation is CASSLRGIRDGYTF.